The TCR beta chain described here comes from a study of T cells in Graves' hyperthyroidism and ophthalmopathy. As for the study in general: Pretreatment peripheral blood was obtained at initial diagnosis.

Amplification yielded TCR beta CDR3 regions, with RNA transcripts as the source. An initial round of RT-PCR targeting the TCR CDR3 relied on the HTBI primer set. TCRdb used MiXCR to reprocess the multiplex PCR reads, holding one entry per CDR3 protein. The repertoire holds 300,000 to 400,000 distinct CDR3 sequences, with more than 11% as singletons. Those patients with uncontrolled infection, other autoimmune disease, pregnancy or lactation were excluded. On this clonotype itself: The antigen remains undetermined.

Broader study findings: In the blood, most expanded thyroid clonotypes above 0.001 appeared as well. For ophthalmopathy, model prediction preceded onset by a median 6.5 months.

V lost 3 bases to trimming and J lost 6 bases; unmatched junction nucleotides: 9. The V gene's germline CDR1 is MGHRA and CDR2 YSYEKL. The CDR3 loop spans 16 amino acids. The sequenced sample was blood. The V and J genes are TRBV4-1 and TRBJ2-1; 9 positions match TRBD2. The TCR originated in a woman aged 60-75 years with Graves' hyperthyroidism. CDR3 sequence: CASSHIAGDRGNEQFF. Written as DNA, the CDR3 is TGCGCCAGCAGCCATATAGCGGGAGACCGAGGCAATGAGCAGTTCTTC.